These 9 T cell receptor beta chains came from one sample sequenced in a study of blood T cell repertoires in COVID-19. The repertoire was sequenced with immunoSEQ multiplex PCR; TCRdb's copy has only in-frame clones and lacks some. This sample has fewer than 400,000 clones, with around 92% found just once. The source material was PBMCs or T cells enriched from blood (not recorded which). These TCRs come from a woman younger than 45 who had recovered from COVID-19.

The chain employs TRBV10-1 and TRBJ1-1; perhaps TRBD1 as D (6 bases). Germline values: CDR1 WNHNN, CDR2 SYGVQD (reference sequence). V was pared by 6 bases and J by 7 bases, with 15 bases between. This CDR3 comprises 13 residues. The CDR3 here is CASSSRGGGEAFF. The CDR3 coding sequence is TGCGCCAGCAGCTCCCGAGGGGGGGGTGAAGCTTTCTTT.

The rearrangement joins TRBV30 to TRBJ2-7; TRBD1 matches at 10 bases. V gave up 7 bases and J gave up 5 bases; unmatched junction bases: 8. The CDR3 contains 13 residues. The germline V gene encodes CDR1 GTSNPN and CDR2 SVGIG (reference sequence). The chain's CDR3 is CAFRTGGSHEQYF. The DNA for the CDR3 is TGTGCCTTTCGGACAGGGGGAAGTCACGAGCAGTACTTC.

The gene calls are TRBV9 and TRBJ1-2; 7 nucleotides line up with TRBD1. This CDR3 contains 15 residues. Germline lookup yields CDR1 SGDLS and CDR2 YYNGEE. The junction had 11 bases not matched to a gene; V was cut back by 1 base and J by 8 bases. CDR3 amino acids: CASSVTPGTDRGYTF. Written as DNA, the CDR3 is TGTGCCAGCAGCGTAACCCCCGGGACAGACCGCGGCTACACCTTC.

This rearrangement joins TRBV7-6 to TRBJ1-5; 10 bases line up with TRBD1. The CDR3 sequence is 16 residues long. Germline trimming cut 4 bases from V and 5 bases from J; bases unmatched to any gene: 8. Germline CDR1 reads SGHVS; CDR2 reads FNYEAQ. Here the CDR3 reads CASSSPGQGGDQPQHF. The CDR3 DNA sequence: TGTGCCAGCAGCTCCCCCGGACAGGGGGGTGATCAGCCCCAGCATTTT.

The rearrangement uses TRBV9 and TRBJ2-2; D is possibly TRBD2 (6 bases). The germline CDR1 and CDR2 sequences are SGDLS and YYNGEE. With 3 bases removed from V and 6 bases from J, the gap between germline ends came to 18 bases. This CDR3 is built from 16 residues. The CDR3 protein is CASSAGEGTPPGELFF. The CDR3 nucleotides are TGTGCCAGCAGCGCCGGTGAAGGGACTCCTCCCGGGGAGCTGTTTTTT.

This sequence joins TRBV7-9 and TRBJ1-2; no clear D. This CDR3 spans 14 amino acids. Deletions cut 5 bases from V and 4 bases from J, with 14 bases between. Germline CDR1 and CDR2: SEHNR and FQNEAQ (reference sequence). For the CDR3, the DNA is TGTGCCAGCAGCGAGGACTCGAGCTTCTATGGCTACACCTTC. Amino acid sequence: CASSEDSSFYGYTF.

V gene TRBV2 combines with J gene TRBJ2-5, with 10 bases matching TRBD2. Germline CDR1 SNHLY, CDR2 FYNNEI. V was pared by 5 bases and J by 2 bases, with 8 bases of the junction left unmatched. This CDR3 spans 16 amino acids. The CDR3 loop reads CASSTLAGGPQETQYF. CDR3 sequence (DNA): TGTGCCAGCAGTACTTTAGCGGGAGGACCGCAAGAGACCCAGTACTTC.

This chain connects TRBV24-1 to TRBJ1-1, with 9 bases lining up with TRBD1. After removal of 9 bases from V and 5 bases from J, the junction contained 9 bases not matched to a gene. This CDR3 comprises 14 residues. Germline CDR1 and CDR2: KGHDR and SFDVKD. CDR3 region: CATSKGTGRTEAFF. The DNA of the CDR3 is TGTGCCACCTCAAAGGGGACAGGGAGGACTGAAGCTTTCTTT.

Only one count was recorded for this clone. This sequence joins TRBV7-6 and TRBJ2-2, with 8 bases aligning to TRBD1. Trimming cost V 0 bases and J 3 bases; bases outside gene matches: 6. From germline, CDR1 is SGHVS and CDR2 FNYEAQ. The length of the CDR3 is 17 residues. DNA of the CDR3: TGTGCCAGCAGCTTAGCCGCAGGGGGCCAGGACACCGGGGAGCTGTTTTTT. Its protein product is CASSLAAGGQDTGELFF. The variable domain in full, with the rest retrieved from reference TRBV7-6 and TRBJ2-2, is GAGVSQSPRYKVTKRGQDVALRCDPISGHVSLYWYRQALGQGPEFLTYFNYEAQQDKSGLPNDRFSAERPEGSISTLTIQRTEQRDSAMYRCASSLAAGGQDTGELFFGEGSRLTVL.